This section outlines one T cell receptor (beta chain) sequence together with its context. Antigen: not known. J was trimmed by 5 bases and V by 5 bases; bases with no gene match: 8. There are 16 residues in the CDR3. CDR1 and CDR2 from the germline V gene are SEHNR and FQNEAQ (reference sequence). Libraries were prepared by immunoSEQ multiplex PCR; TCRdb keeps only in-frame clonotypes and omits some of them. Of millions of clones listed, approximately 94% are singletons. This sample was included in a study of shared clonotypes between healthy human individuals. About the study: Every donor yielded three CD4 naive, three CD4 memory, two CD8 naive and one CD8 memory plate.

Terminally differentiated effector memory CD45RA+ cells were excluded by CCR7 positive selection of CD45RO-negative cells. The study enrolled healthy HIV-negative adults without recent acute infections or vaccinations as donors. Study conclusions and caveats: Despite large depth, sorted-subset datasets appeared incompletely sequenced.

V is TRBV7-9 and J is TRBJ2-3, with 12 bases matching TRBD2. This receptor was obtained from a man aged 18 to 35 in good health. Some clones in this sample may be carry-over from other donors' samples. Sequencing was carried out using naive CD8+ T cells from PBMCs. CDR3 sequence reads: CASSLRLAGVEDTQYF. For the CDR3, the DNA is TGTGCCAGCAGCCTGAGACTAGCGGGAGTTGAAGATACGCAGTATTTT.